These 2 T cell receptor beta chains were all obtained from the same sample, sequenced in a study of blood T cell repertoires in COVID-19. The table came from immunoSEQ multiplex PCR; TCRdb's copy has only in-frame clones and leaves some out. The sample lists over 100,000 clones, more than 85% seen once, with roughly 3.9% in the top ten. Sequencing was carried out using peripheral blood. The receptors originated from a man aged 60-69 years with COVID-19, enrolled during active disease.

CDR3 nucleotide sequence: TGCGCCAGCATTCCCGACAGGGAAAGCAATGAGCAGTTCTTC. Translated, it gives CASIPDRESNEQFF. This chain connects TRBV5-1 to TRBJ2-1, with 7 bases fitting TRBD1. This CDR3 contains 14 residues. V shed 6 bases and J 6 bases; nucleotides not matched to a gene: 9. From germline, CDR1 is SGHRS and CDR2 YFSETQ.

The chain joins TRBV12-3 or TRBV12-4 to TRBJ2-7, with D unclear. The CDR3 is 10 residues long. Trimming took 6 bases from V and 3 from J, leaving 3 bases between them. CDR3 sequence (DNA): TGTGCCAGCAGCCTCTACGAGCAGTACTTC. Translation gives CASSLYEQYF.